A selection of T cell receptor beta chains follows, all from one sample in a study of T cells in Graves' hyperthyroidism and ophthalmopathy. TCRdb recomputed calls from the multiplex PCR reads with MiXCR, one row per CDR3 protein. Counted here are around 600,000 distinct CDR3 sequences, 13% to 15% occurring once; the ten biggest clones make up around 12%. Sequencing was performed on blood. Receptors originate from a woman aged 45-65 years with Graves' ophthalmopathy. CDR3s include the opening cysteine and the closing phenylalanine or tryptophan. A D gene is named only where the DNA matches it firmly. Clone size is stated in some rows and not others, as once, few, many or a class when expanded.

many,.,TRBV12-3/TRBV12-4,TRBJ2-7,TGTGCCAGCAGTTTTCAGGGAAACTACGAGCAGTACTTC,CASSFQGNYEQYF
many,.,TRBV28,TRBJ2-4,TGTGCCAGCAGTTTATACACGGGACCTAAAAACATTCAGTACTTC,CASSLYTGPKNIQYF
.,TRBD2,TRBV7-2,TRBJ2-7,TGTGCCAGCAGAAGACTAGCGGGAGGCCGATTAATGGAGCAGTACTTC,CASRRLAGGRLMEQYF
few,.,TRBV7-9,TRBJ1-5,TGTGCCAGCACGACCGGGGAACAGCCCCAGCATTTT,CASTTGEQPQHF
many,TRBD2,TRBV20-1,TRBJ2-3,TGCAGTGCTAATCATGCGGGAGGGACAGATACGCAGTATTTT,CSANHAGGTDTQYF
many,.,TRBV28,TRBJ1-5,TGTGCCAGCACCCGCAGGTCCAGGGGCAATCAGCCCCAGCATTTT,CASTRRSRGNQPQHF
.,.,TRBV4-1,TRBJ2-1,TGCGCCAGCAGCCAAGGGGAGGGGGCCTACAATGAGCAGTTCTTC,CASSQGEGAYNEQFF
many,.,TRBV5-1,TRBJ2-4,TGCGCCAGCAGCTTGGATCCGGGGGAAAACATTCAGTACTTC,CASSLDPGENIQYF
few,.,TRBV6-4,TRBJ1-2,TGTGCCAGCAGTGTGTCAGGGAGTAACTATGGCTACACCTTC,CASSVSGSNYGYTF
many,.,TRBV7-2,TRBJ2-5,TGTGCCAGCAGCTTGCGGTCCTTAACTTCCCAAGAGACCCAGTACTTC,CASSLRSLTSQETQYF
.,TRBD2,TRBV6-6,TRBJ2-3,TGTGCCAGCAGTTACTCGAGACTAGCGGGAAGCACAGATACGCAGTATTTT,CASSYSRLAGSTDTQYF
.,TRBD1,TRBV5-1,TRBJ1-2,TGCGCCAGCAGCACGGACAGGGTGGGTGGCTACACCTTC,CASSTDRVGGYTF
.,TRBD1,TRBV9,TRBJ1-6,TGTGCCAGCAGCGTCGATAAGACAGGGAATGATAATTCACCCCTCCACTTT,CASSVDKTGNDNSPLHF
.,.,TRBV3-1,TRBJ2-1,TGTGCCAGCAGCCGCCCCACGGGCCCCCTTAACTCCTACAATGAGCAGTTCTTC,CASSRPTGPLNSYNEQFF
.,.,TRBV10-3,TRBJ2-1,TGTGCCATCAGTATGCTACCGAATGAGCAGTTCTTC,CAISMLPNEQFF
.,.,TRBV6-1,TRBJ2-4,TGTGCCAGCAGTTACGGTCGGAGGGATATGGGCAAAAACATTCAGTACTTC,CASSYGRRDMGKNIQYF
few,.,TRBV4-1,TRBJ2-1,TGCGCCAGCAGCCAAGATCCGCATGAGCAGTTCTTC,CASSQDPHEQFF
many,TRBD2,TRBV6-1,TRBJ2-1,TGTGCCAGCAGTGAATATCCTAGGACTAGCGGGCATGAGCAGTTCTTC,CASSEYPRTSGHEQFF
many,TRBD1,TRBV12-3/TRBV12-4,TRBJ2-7,TGTGCCAGCAGTGGACAGGACTCCTACGAGCAGTACTTC,CASSGQDSYEQYF
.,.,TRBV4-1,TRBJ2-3,TGCGCCAGCAGCCATCCCGGGACGGGGCTACCAGATACGCAGTATTTT,CASSHPGTGLPDTQYF
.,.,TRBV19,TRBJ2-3,TGTGCCAGTAAAACCGGAGGTACGCAGTATTTT,CASKTGGTQYF
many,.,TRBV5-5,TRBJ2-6,TGTGCCAGCAGCCCGAATCTGGACCGGGTCTCTGGGGCCAACGTCCTGACTTTC,CASSPNLDRVSGANVLTF
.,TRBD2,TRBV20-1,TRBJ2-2,TGCAGTGCTCTAGGCGGGAGGGCCCCCGGGGAGCTGTTTTTT,CSALGGRAPGELFF
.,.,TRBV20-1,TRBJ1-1,TGCAGTGCTCAAGATGGGGGAAAGAACACTGAAGCTTTCTTT,CSAQDGGKNTEAFF
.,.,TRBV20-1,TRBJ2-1,TGCAGTGCAGTGGGAGCGAGCTCCTACAATGAGCAGTTCTTC,CSAVGASSYNEQFF
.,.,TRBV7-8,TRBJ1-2,TGTGCCAGCAGCTTAGCGGGTCAGGAACATGGCTACACCTTC,CASSLAGQEHGYTF
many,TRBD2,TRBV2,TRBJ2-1,TGTGCCAGCATCGGGAGGGGCAATGAGCAGTTCTTC,CASIGRGNEQFF
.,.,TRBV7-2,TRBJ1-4,TGTGCCAGCAGCTTCGGTGCCGGGCGGTCCCCTAATGAAAAACTGTTTTTT,CASSFGAGRSPNEKLFF
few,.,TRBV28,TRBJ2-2,TGTGCCAGTACGTACATGACGAGCACCGGGGAGCTGTTTTTT,CASTYMTSTGELFF
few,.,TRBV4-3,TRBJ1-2,TGCGCCAGCAGCCAAGAGGGGATGGGGTATGGCTACACCTTC,CASSQEGMGYGYTF
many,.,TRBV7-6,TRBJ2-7,TGTGCCAGCAGCGTAGGAGCCGGATCCTACGAGCAGTACTTC,CASSVGAGSYEQYF
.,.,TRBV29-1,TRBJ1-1,TGCAGCGTCCGTGGGACTGAAGCTTTCTTT,CSVRGTEAFF
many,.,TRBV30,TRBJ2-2,TGTGCCTGGGGATATAACACCGGGGAGCTGTTTTTT,CAWGYNTGELFF
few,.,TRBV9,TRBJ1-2,TGTGCCAGCAGGAAACAGGGAGTCGGTGTCGCGCATGGCTACACCTTC,CASRKQGVGVAHGYTF
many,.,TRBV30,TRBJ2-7,TGTGCCTGGAGCCCCGGCGGCTTGAAATACGAGCAGTACTTC,CAWSPGGLKYEQYF
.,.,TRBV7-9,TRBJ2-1,TGTGCCAGCAGCCACGGCTGGGTCTCCTACAATGAGCAGTTCTTC,CASSHGWVSYNEQFF
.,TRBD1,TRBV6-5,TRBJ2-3,TGTGCCAGCAGTTACTCCGGGACAGGGCCCCCAGATACGCAGTATTTT,CASSYSGTGPPDTQYF
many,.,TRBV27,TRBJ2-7,TGTGCCAGCAGCCGACAGTCGAGCTCCTACGAGCAGTACTTC,CASSRQSSSYEQYF
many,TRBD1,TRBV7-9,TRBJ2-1,TGTGCCAGCAGCGTTCCGACAGGGTTGGTGGTTCCCTACAATGAGCAGTTCTTC,CASSVPTGLVVPYNEQFF
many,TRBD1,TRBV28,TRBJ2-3,TGTGCCAGCAGGCAGGGGGAAGATACGCAGTATTTT,CASRQGEDTQYF
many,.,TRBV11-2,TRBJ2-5,TGTGCCAGCAGCTTAGTACCGAACTTCGGACAGCCTGGCGAGACCCAGTACTTC,CASSLVPNFGQPGETQYF
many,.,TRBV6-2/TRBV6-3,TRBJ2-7,TGTGCCGGTTTAACAGGGCTGAGCTCCTACGAGCAGTACTTC,CAGLTGLSSYEQYF
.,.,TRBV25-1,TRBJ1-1,TGTGCCAGCCTGGGGAGTTCTGAAGCTTTCTTT,CASLGSSEAFF
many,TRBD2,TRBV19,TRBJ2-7,TGTGCCAGTAGTGATCCTAGCGGGAGTATGTACGAGCAGTACTTC,CASSDPSGSMYEQYF
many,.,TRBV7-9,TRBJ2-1,TGTGCCAGCAGTTATATGAGAGAGGGCTACCACCTCTACAATGAGCAGTTCTTC,CASSYMREGYHLYNEQFF
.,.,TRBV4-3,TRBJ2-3,TGCGCCAGCAGCCAAGATCGGGGGGCGGGAGTTAGAGATACGCAGTATTTT,CASSQDRGAGVRDTQYF
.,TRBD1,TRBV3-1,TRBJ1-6,TGTGCCAGCAGCCCCGGGACAGGCCCCTCACCCCTCCACTTT,CASSPGTGPSPLHF
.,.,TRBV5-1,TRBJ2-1,TGCGCCAGCAACGCCTATGACAATGAGCAGTTCTTC,CASNAYDNEQFF
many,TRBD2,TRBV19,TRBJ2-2,TGTGCCAGTAGTAATGGACTAGCGGGAGGGCAGGGCACCGGGGAGCTGTTTTTT,CASSNGLAGGQGTGELFF
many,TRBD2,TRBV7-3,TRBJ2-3,TGTGCCAGCAGCATATCCCCGGGACTAGCGGGAGAATCAGATACGCAGTATTTT,CASSISPGLAGESDTQYF
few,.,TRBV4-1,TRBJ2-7,TGCGCCAGCAGCCAAGATTTGGGAAAGCAGTACTTC,CASSQDLGKQYF
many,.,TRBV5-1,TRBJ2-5,TGCGCCAGCAGCTTGATGTTCCTGGGGGAGACCCAGTACTTC,CASSLMFLGETQYF
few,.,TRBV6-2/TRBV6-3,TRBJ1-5,TGTGCCGGCTCAGTCGGGGGGCCGAATCAGCCCCAGCATTTT,CAGSVGGPNQPQHF
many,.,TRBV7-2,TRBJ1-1,TGTGCCAGCAGCCCCCAGTTTAACACTGAAGCTTTCTTT,CASSPQFNTEAFF